The following is a TCR beta chain sequence with its context. This CDR3 spans 14 amino acids. V was shortened by 1 base and J by 4 bases, with 8 bases between the two germline ends. Germline CDR1 reads LGHNA; CDR2 reads YNFKEQ. This record comes from a study of blood T cell repertoires in COVID-19. As for the study in general: Samples of COVID-19 (acute and convalescent) were obtained from the United States, Italy and Spain. The cDNA or gDNA used as material had been derived from T cells, B-cell-depleted T cells, or PBMCs.

In the original processing: How many nucleated cells were present was estimated from reference gene primer amplification. Here immunoSEQ multiplex PCR was the method, and the copy in TCRdb shows in-frame clones only, minus some. V and J calls and clone size come straight from that table; D and trimming were deduced from the DNA. The table includes about 130,000 clones, 70% to 90% detected once. The material sequenced was peripheral blood. The TCR comes from a woman of 80 years or more with acute or convalescent COVID-19. The V call is TRBV4-2, the J call TRBJ1-3; D remains ambiguous. CDR3 amino acids: CASSQGAGGNTIYF. CDR3 sequence (DNA): TGTGCCAGCAGCCAAGGGGCGGGGGGAAACACCATATATTTT.